One T cell receptor (beta chain) is described in this entry. No antigen is known for it. Read data end 3 residues before the CDR3 end; the end is taken from the germline J gene. The sample comes from a study of T cells in women clearing cervical HPV infection. Study overall: Case blood drawn at lesion detection; control blood after infection cleared.

Dot-blot hybridization genotyped cervical HPV amplified with MY09/MY11 PCR. This CDR3 has 13 residues. V lost 7 bases, J lost 3 bases, and 14 bases lay in between. Germline CDR1 reads SQVTM; CDR2 reads ANQGSEA. General study results and limits: Repertoire richness, not evenness, was significantly elevated in CIN3+ cases versus controls. TRBV6-7 abundance was lower in cases than controls (around 0.1% versus 0.15%).

Sequencing used immunoSEQ multiplex PCR; TCRdb keeps in-frame clones, though not all of them. Found here are tens of thousands of clones; the top ten clones hold approximately 0.98%. This sequence was found in a woman between 18 and 70 years old with a cervical HPV16 infection that either progressed to CIN3+ or cleared (not recorded which). The rearrangement links TRBV29-1 to TRBJ2-3; perhaps D is TRBD1 or TRBD2 (6 bases each). The sequenced sample consisted of blood buffy coat. The sequenced part of the CDR3 DNA is TGCAGCGACAGGGAGGTTTTTACAGATACG. Residues: CSDREVFTDT. The entire CDR3 sequence reads CSDREVFTDTQYF.